The next 15 T cell receptor beta chains were all read from a single sample in a study of blood T cell repertoires in COVID-19. Profiling relied on immunoSEQ multiplex PCR, and the TCRdb table lists in-frame clones only, not all of them. Of around 110,000 clones listed, around 83% are singletons. Sample: peripheral blood. Receptor source: an older man with acute or convalescent COVID-19.

Here the CDR3 reads CASSLGLRGGLRTDTQYF. CDR3 nucleotides: TGTGCCAGCAGCTTGGGTTTGAGGGGGGGATTGAGGACAGATACGCAGTATTTT. The V and J genes are TRBV5-6 and TRBJ2-3, with D possibly TRBD2 on 7 matching bases. This CDR3 is 18 amino acids long. The germline V and J ends were trimmed by 0 bases and 3 bases, with 20 bases remaining between them. Germline values: CDR1 SGHDT, CDR2 YYEEEE.

As to this clone: Other nucleotide sequences from this sample produce the same CDR3. The CDR3 protein is CASSRQNYGYTF. As DNA, the CDR3 is TGTGCCAGCAGCAGACAGAACTATGGCTACACCTTC. The chain has TRBV3-1 (or the pseudogene TRBV3-2) and TRBJ1-2; D may be TRBD1 (5 bases). The CDR3 consists of 12 residues. The V end lost 5 bases, the J end lost 2 bases, and 6 bases lay between the germline ends. Germline V lookup: CDR1 LGHDT, CDR2 YNNKEL (reference sequence).

This chain uses TRBV7-2 with TRBJ1-5; maybe TRBD1 (5 bases). V was clipped by 5 bases and J by 7 bases, with 18 bases between them. In germline, CDR1 is SGHTA, CDR2 FQGNSA. This CDR3 contains 15 residues. The CDR3 spells CASSASGGSAQPQHF. The CDR3 DNA sequence: TGTGCCAGCAGCGCCTCGGGGGGATCCGCCCAGCCCCAGCATTTT.

This sequence joins TRBV28 and TRBJ2-3; maybe TRBD1 (6 bases). The CDR3 sequence is 15 residues long. Trimming cost V 5 bases and J 2 bases, with 14 bases left between them. Germline values: CDR1 MDHEN, CDR2 SYDVKM. The CDR3 sequence: CASSAAGTNTDTQYF. Here the CDR3 DNA reads TGTGCCAGCAGTGCCGCCGGGACAAACACAGATACGCAGTATTTT.

This clone was picked up a small number of times. The chain is built from TRBV24-1 and TRBJ2-2; unclear D gene. CDR3 length equals 16 residues. Trimming left V 0 bases short and J 4 bases short, with 11 bases between. Germline V gene sequence: CDR1 KGHDR, CDR2 SFDVKD. The CDR3 nucleotides read TGTGCCACCAGTGATTTGAATTTACCGGGCACCGGGGAGCTGTTTTTT. Its translation: CATSDLNLPGTGELFF.

The J gene is TRBJ2-6, the V gene TRBV5-1; maybe TRBD1 (5 bases). The CDR3 consists of 20 residues. V gave up 7 bases and J gave up 2 bases, with 28 bases separating them. Germline assignment: CDR1 SGHRS and CDR2 YFSETQ. The chain's CDR3 is CASGKRPYGQEVAGANVLTF. In DNA form, the CDR3 reads TGCGCCAGCGGGAAGAGACCTTACGGACAAGAGGTGGCTGGGGCCAACGTCCTGACTTTC.

The genes are TRBV13 and TRBJ1-6; maybe TRBD1 (5 bases). In germline, CDR1 is PRHDT, CDR2 FYEKMQ (reference sequence). The CDR3 has 14 residues. V was trimmed by 8 bases and J by 6 bases, leaving 14 bases between them. In DNA, the CDR3 is TGTGCCAGCGCCCTCCCGGGGGTTAATTCACCCCTCCACTTT. It translates to CASALPGVNSPLHF.

The chain links TRBV19 to TRBJ1-1; D not resolved. CDR3 length: 13 residues. The germline V gene has CDR1 LNHDA and CDR2 SQIVND (reference sequence). V lost 3 bases and J 1 base, leaving 6 bases between the germline ends. CDR3 amino acids: CASSMGRNTEAFF. In DNA form, the CDR3 reads TGTGCCAGTAGTATGGGCAGGAACACTGAAGCTTTCTTT. Full variable domain (remainder filled in from reference TRBV19 and TRBJ1-1): DGGITQSPKYLFRKEGQNVTLSCEQNLNHDAMYWYRQDPGQGLRLIYYSQIVNDFQKGDIAEGYSVSREKKESFPLTVTSAQKNPTAFYLCASSMGRNTEAFFGQGTRLTVV.

The chain carries TRBV10-1 and TRBJ1-2; 7 positions match TRBD1. Germline assignment: CDR1 WNHNN and CDR2 SYGVQD (reference sequence). The CDR3 length is 12 residues. Germline trimming cut 0 bases from V and 14 bases from J; bases unmatched to any gene: 6. The CDR3 sequence is CASSESEGAQTF. DNA of the CDR3: TGCGCCAGCAGTGAGTCGGAGGGGGCGCAGACCTTC.

The J gene is TRBJ2-3, the V gene TRBV4-2; 7 bases are shared with TRBD2. This CDR3 spans 16 amino acids. J lost 2 bases, V lost 1 base, and 6 bases had no gene match. Germline V CDR1 and CDR2: LGHNA, YNFKEQ. The CDR3: CASSQGKGGVTDTQYF. The CDR3 coding sequence is TGTGCCAGCAGCCAAGGGAAGGGAGGGGTCACAGATACGCAGTATTTT.

The chain carries TRBV19 and TRBJ1-2; a possible D gene is TRBD1 (5 bases). Trimming pared 3 bases from V and 6 bases from J, leaving 8 bases between. Germline CDR1 LNHDA, CDR2 SQIVND (reference sequence). The CDR3 is 12 amino acids. The CDR3 here is CASSMGRNGYTF. Here the CDR3 DNA reads TGTGCCAGTAGTATGGGGCGGAATGGCTACACCTTC.

This clone is a singleton in its sample. The chain links TRBV11-3 to TRBJ1-2; 7 nucleotides line up with TRBD1. In germline, CDR1 is SGHNT, CDR2 YENEEA. V was clipped by 3 bases and J by 4 bases; unmatched bases: 2. The CDR3 sequence is 13 residues long. The CDR3 is CASSFPGGYGYTF. The CDR3 bases are TGTGCCAGCAGCTTCCCAGGGGGCTATGGCTACACCTTC.

This chain links TRBV28 with TRBJ2-3, with 13 bases fitting TRBD2. Germline CDR1 reads MDHEN; CDR2 reads SYDVKM. J was trimmed by 7 bases and V by 1 base; bases with no gene match: 8. This CDR3 spans 17 amino acids. The CDR3 sequence: CASSLFDTSGRGNTQYF. Here the CDR3 DNA reads TGTGCCAGCAGTTTATTCGATACTAGCGGGAGGGGAAATACGCAGTATTTT.

The chain recombines TRBV12-3 or TRBV12-4 with TRBJ2-1; 7 bases align to TRBD1. The CDR3 has 13 amino acids. The ends lost 6 bases at V and 9 bases at J; junction bases unmatched: 8. CDR3 residues: CASRTTGSGEQFF. DNA of the CDR3: TGTGCCAGCAGAACGACAGGGTCCGGTGAGCAGTTCTTC.

The table lists this clone with a count of one. The gene calls are TRBV6-5 and TRBJ1-4; perhaps TRBD1 as D (6 bases). Germline CDR1 is MNHEY and CDR2 is SVGAGI. This CDR3 contains 15 residues. V shed 0 bases and J shed 8 bases, with 13 bases lying between them. CDR3 protein: CASSYSAGRGEKLFF. DNA for the CDR3: TGTGCCAGCAGTTACTCGGCGGGGAGGGGGGAAAAACTGTTTTTT.